Below are 24 T cell receptor beta chains sequenced from a single sample in a study of radiotherapy plus CTLA-4 blockade in lung cancer listed by TCRdb under 2018. Libraries came from the immunoSEQ multiplex PCR assay. Sourced from immuneACCESS, this table was stored by TCRdb with only in-frame sequences that have V and J called. A share of the clones is absent; for the studies checked, an unresolved V gene accounts for under half, and the remainder has no known explanation. The sample has approximately 40,000 clones on record, roughly 80% of them singletons. Jointly, the top ten make up roughly 3% of the sample. Material: peripheral blood, obtained from a patient treated with radiotherapy plus ipilimumab. These receptors came from a human donor with non-small cell lung cancer whose response to radiotherapy plus ipilimumab could not be evaluated.

This clone was detected once. This chain links TRBV4-1 with TRBJ2-7; TRBD2 agrees at 11 bases. CDR1 is MGHRA and CDR2 is YSYEKL in the germline V gene. CDR3 size: 18 residues. Germline trimming cut 0 bases from V and 0 bases from J; bases unmatched to any gene: 7. The CDR3 region is CASSQDHGTSGYSYEQYF. The DNA of the CDR3 is TGCGCCAGCAGCCAAGATCACGGGACTAGCGGATACTCCTACGAGCAGTACTTC.

V and J are TRBV4-1 and TRBJ1-1; D not resolved. Trimming left V 4 bases short and J 2 bases short, with 11 bases between. Germline CDR1 is MGHRA and CDR2 is YSYEKL. There are 14 residues in the CDR3. The CDR3 DNA sequence: TGCGCCAGCAGCCTCGTCCTTGTCAACACTGAAGCTTTCTTT. Translated: CASSLVLVNTEAFF.

The chain uses TRBV6-1 and TRBJ2-7; D might be TRBD1 (5 bases). The germline CDR1 and CDR2 sequences are MNHNS and SASEGT. The CDR3 has 12 amino acids. V lost 6 bases, J lost 5 bases, and 11 bases lay in between. In DNA form, the CDR3 reads TGTGCCAGCAGAATTTGGGGCAACGAGCAGTACTTC. Its protein product is CASRIWGNEQYF.

The rearrangement uses TRBV6-5 and TRBJ1-2; TRBD1 matches 7 bases. J lost 4 bases, V lost 6 bases, and 2 bases had no gene match. Germline CDR1 reads MNHEY; CDR2 reads SVGAGI. The CDR3 is 12 residues long. This chain's CDR3 is CASSRQGYGYTF. The CDR3 nucleotides read TGTGCCAGCAGCCGACAGGGCTATGGCTACACCTTC.

This clone was detected once. The chain links TRBV18 to TRBJ2-5; 9 bases match TRBD2. CDR1 and CDR2 from the germline V gene are KGHSH and LQKENI. Germline trimming cut 0 bases from V and 0 bases from J; bases unmatched to any gene: 14. The length of the CDR3 is 20 residues. CDR3 DNA: TGTGCCAGCTCACCACCGCCTCCCCTCCTAGCGGGGCTATACCAAGAGACCCAGTACTTC. Translating gives CASSPPPPLLAGLYQETQYF.

This clone has more than one count but fewer than ten. The chain combines TRBV4-3 with TRBJ1-4, with D possibly matching TRBD1 (6 bases). The CDR3 contains 14 residues. CDR1 and CDR2 from the germline V gene are LGHNA and YSLEER. Trimming cost V 1 base and J 12 bases, with 15 bases left between them. In DNA, the CDR3 is TGCGCCAGCAGCCAAGCGATTAGGGGGATGGAACTGTTTTTT. The encoded protein is CASSQAIRGMELFF.

The chain joins TRBV30 to TRBJ1-2, with unresolved D. Trimming shortened V by 0 bases and J by 8 bases, and 13 bases separated the two germline ends. This CDR3 comprises 13 residues. CDR1 and CDR2 (germline): GTSNPN, SVGIG (reference sequence). The CDR3 spells CAWSVSRDAGYTF. Here the CDR3 DNA reads TGTGCCTGGAGTGTGTCCCGGGATGCAGGCTACACCTTC.

The chain has TRBV5-1 and TRBJ1-1, with a weak D call TRBD1 (5 bases). V was clipped by 4 bases and J by 4 bases, with 14 bases between them. Germline CDR1 SGHRS, CDR2 YFSETQ. The CDR3 spans 14 residues. The CDR3 DNA reads as TGCGCCAGCAGCACTTTCAGGGTTGGCACTGAAGCTTTCTTT. The encoded protein is CASSTFRVGTEAFF.

The chain carries TRBV9 and TRBJ2-1, with 12 bases identical to TRBD2. This CDR3 comprises 16 residues. Trimming cost V 3 bases and J 6 bases; bases outside gene matches: 7. Germline V gene sequence: CDR1 SGDLS, CDR2 YYNGEE. The DNA of the CDR3 is TGTGCCAGCAGCGACACTAGCGGGAGGTGGGGCAATGAGCAGTTCTTC. Translated: CASSDTSGRWGNEQFF.

The chain recombines TRBV5-1 with TRBJ2-6, with unresolved D. The V gene lost 4 bases and the J gene lost 0 bases, with 11 bases spanning the gap. The CDR3 consists of 16 residues. The germline V gene has CDR1 SGHRS and CDR2 YFSETQ. In DNA form, the CDR3 reads TGCGCCAGCAGCCTGCCTACCGGCTCTGGGGCCAACGTCCTGACTTTC. Amino acid sequence: CASSLPTGSGANVLTF.

This clone has a single count. V is TRBV7-3 and J is TRBJ2-7; 7 bases agree with TRBD1. J was trimmed by 2 bases and V by 8 bases; bases with no gene match: 6. Germline values: CDR1 SGHTA, CDR2 FQGTGA. This CDR3 is built from 13 residues. DNA for the CDR3: TGTGCCAGCGGAACGACAGGGCCCTACGAGCAGTACTTC. This sequence encodes CASGTTGPYEQYF.

The DNA for the CDR3 is TGTGCCTGGAGTTCAGCGGGACGAACGTCTGGGGCCAACGTCCTGACTTTC. This gives the protein CAWSSAGRTSGANVLTF. The chain couples TRBV30 to TRBJ2-6, with 7 positions matching TRBD2. CDR3 length: 17 residues. The J segment lost 1 base and the V segment lost 2 bases, leaving 8 bases of the junction unmatched. Per the germline V gene, CDR1 is GTSNPN and CDR2 is SVGIG (reference sequence).

This rearrangement joins TRBV27 to TRBJ2-1; 7 nucleotides line up with TRBD2. The CDR3 contains 15 residues. The germline gives CDR1 MNHEY, CDR2 SMNVEV (reference sequence). The trim removed 5 bases at V and 6 bases at J, leaving 10 bases unmatched. The CDR3 DNA follows: TGTGCCAGCAGTGCGGGACTAACCGTCTTCAATGAGCAGTTCTTC. Encoded protein: CASSAGLTVFNEQFF.

This chain joins TRBV7-3 and TRBJ2-1; 9 bases match TRBD2. This CDR3 has 15 amino acids. V lost 2 bases, J lost 5 bases, and 4 bases stayed unmatched. CDR1 and CDR2 from the germline V gene are SGHTA and FQGTGA. The chain's CDR3 is CASSLAASGDNEQFF. DNA for the CDR3: TGTGCCAGCAGCTTAGCGGCTAGCGGGGACAATGAGCAGTTCTTC. Full variable domain (outside the CDR3, taken from reference TRBV7-3 and TRBJ2-1): GAGVSQTPSNKVTEKGKYVELRCDPISGHTALYWYRQSLGQGPEFLIYFQGTGAADDSGLPNDRFFAVRPEGSVSTLKIQRTERGDSAVYLCASSLAASGDNEQFFGPGTRLTVL.

V gene TRBV18 combines with J gene TRBJ2-5; 9 nucleotides match TRBD2. Unmatched junction bases numbered 5, after V lost 1 base and J lost 2 bases. Per germline, CDR1 KGHSH and CDR2 LQKENI. The CDR3 length is 16 residues. The CDR3 region has the DNA TGTGCCAGCTCACCACTACCTAGCGGGACACAAGAGACCCAGTACTTC. Amino acid sequence: CASSPLPSGTQETQYF.

The CDR3 nucleotides are TGCGCCAGCAGCCACCTAGCGGGAGGGAACGGGGAGCTGTTTTTT. Translating it yields CASSHLAGGNGELFF. The rearrangement joins TRBV4-3 to TRBJ2-2; 12 bases agree with TRBD2. Germline CDR1 is LGHNA and CDR2 is YSLEER. This CDR3 region has 15 residues. Losses at the gene ends were 3 bases for V and 7 bases for J; bases not matched to a gene: 3.

This chain uses TRBV27 with TRBJ2-1; TRBD2 matches 8 bases. The CDR3 is 14 amino acids. Germline-derived CDR1 and CDR2 are MNHEY and SMNVEV (reference sequence). The J segment lost 9 bases and the V segment lost 5 bases, leaving 9 bases of the junction unmatched. DNA for the CDR3: TGTGCCAGCAGTCCCGGGCGGGGGGCACGTGAGCAGTTCTTC. Its translation is CASSPGRGAREQFF.

Only a few counts were recorded for this clone. This rearrangement joins TRBV7-2 to TRBJ1-2; possible D gene TRBD1, 5 bases. The CDR3 is made up of 14 amino acids. V gave up 5 bases and J gave up 4 bases, with 14 bases separating them. The germline V gene has CDR1 SGHTA and CDR2 FQGNSA. The CDR3 loop reads CASSLNRPLYGYTF. The CDR3 region has the DNA TGTGCCAGCAGCCTGAACAGGCCTCTCTATGGCTACACCTTC.

This sequence joins TRBV2 and TRBJ2-7, with D uncertain. Trimming took 6 bases from V and 4 from J, leaving 10 bases between them. Germline V gene lookup returns CDR1 SNHLY and CDR2 FYNNEI. CDR3 length: 12 amino acids. The CDR3 sequence: CASRIQIYEQYF. The CDR3 DNA reads TGTGCCAGCAGGATACAGATTTACGAGCAGTACTTC.

This chain joins TRBV18 and TRBJ1-1; 7 bases align to TRBD1. Germline assignment: CDR1 KGHSH and CDR2 LQKENI. There are 15 residues in the CDR3. The V and J ends lost 6 bases and 1 base, in that order; junction bases with no gene match: 8. CDR3 region: CASSKDDRANTEAFF. The CDR3 DNA is TGTGCCAGCTCGAAGGACGACAGGGCGAACACTGAAGCTTTCTTT.

This chain links TRBV5-1 with TRBJ2-1, with a weak D call TRBD1 (6 bases). The V gene lost 4 bases and the J gene lost 0 bases, with 14 bases spanning the gap. This CDR3 comprises 16 residues. The germline CDR1 and CDR2 sequences are SGHRS and YFSETQ. CDR3 sequence (DNA): TGCGCCAGCAGCAGGGGGTTGAGGGGCTCCTACAATGAGCAGTTCTTC. Residues: CASSRGLRGSYNEQFF.

The gene calls are TRBV7-9 and TRBJ2-1, with a possible D match to TRBD1 (6 bases). This CDR3 region has 13 residues. V was clipped by 2 bases and J by 8 bases, with 10 bases between them. CDR1 and CDR2 (germline): SEHNR, FQNEAQ (reference sequence). CDR3 residues: CASSLQGTYEQFF. The CDR3 nucleotides are TGTGCCAGCAGCTTACAGGGGACATATGAGCAGTTCTTC.

This chain uses TRBV7-2 with TRBJ2-7, with TRBD1 identical over 9 bases. Germline loops: CDR1 SGHTA, CDR2 FQGNSA. The CDR3 is 16 amino acids. J gave up 7 bases and V 4 bases, and 14 bases lay outside the gene matches. DNA for the CDR3: TGTGCCAGCAGCTCGGACCGGGACAGGGTGGGGTTGGAGCAGTACTTC. Amino acids: CASSSDRDRVGLEQYF.

V is TRBV28 and J is TRBJ2-7; D is undetermined. The length of the CDR3 is 14 residues. The ends were cut back, 4 bases at V and 7 bases at J, with 17 bases in the middle. Germline assignment: CDR1 MDHEN and CDR2 SYDVKM. As DNA, the CDR3 is TGTGCCAGCAGTTCCCCACCTAAAGTTCGGGAGCAGTACTTC. It specifies CASSSPPKVREQYF.